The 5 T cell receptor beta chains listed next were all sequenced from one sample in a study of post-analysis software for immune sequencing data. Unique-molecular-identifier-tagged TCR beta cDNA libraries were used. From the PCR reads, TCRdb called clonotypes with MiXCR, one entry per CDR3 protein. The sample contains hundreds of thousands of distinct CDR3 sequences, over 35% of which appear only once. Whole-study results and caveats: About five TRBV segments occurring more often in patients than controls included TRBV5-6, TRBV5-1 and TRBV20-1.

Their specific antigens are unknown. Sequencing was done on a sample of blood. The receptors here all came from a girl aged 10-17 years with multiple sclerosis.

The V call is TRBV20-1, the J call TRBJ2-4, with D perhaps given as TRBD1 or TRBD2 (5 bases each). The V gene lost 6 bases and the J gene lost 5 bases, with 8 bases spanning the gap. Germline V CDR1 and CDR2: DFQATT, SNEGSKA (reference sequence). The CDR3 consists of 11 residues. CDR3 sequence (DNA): TGCAGTGCGGGGGACGAAAACATTCAGTACTTC. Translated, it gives CSAGDENIQYF.

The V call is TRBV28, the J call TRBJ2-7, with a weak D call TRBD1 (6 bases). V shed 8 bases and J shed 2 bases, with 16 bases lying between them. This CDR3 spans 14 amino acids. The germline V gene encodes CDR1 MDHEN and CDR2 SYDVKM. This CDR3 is CASGSRQDPYEQYF. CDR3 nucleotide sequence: TGTGCCAGCGGAAGTAGACAGGACCCCTACGAGCAGTACTTC.

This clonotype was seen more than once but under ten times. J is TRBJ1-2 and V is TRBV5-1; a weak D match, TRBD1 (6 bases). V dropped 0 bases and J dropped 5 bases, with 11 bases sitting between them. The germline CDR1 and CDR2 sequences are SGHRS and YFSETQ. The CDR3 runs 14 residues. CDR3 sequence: CASSLEGTSYGYTF. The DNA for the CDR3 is TGCGCCAGCAGCTTGGAGGGGACAAGTTATGGCTACACCTTC.

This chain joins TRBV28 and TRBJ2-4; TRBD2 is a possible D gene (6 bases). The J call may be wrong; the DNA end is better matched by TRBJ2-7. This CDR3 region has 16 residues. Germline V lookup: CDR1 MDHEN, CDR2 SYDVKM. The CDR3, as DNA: TGTGCCAGCGGGGACCAGGGAGGCCCCGAACTCTACGAGCAGTACTTC. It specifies CASGDQGGPELYEQYF.

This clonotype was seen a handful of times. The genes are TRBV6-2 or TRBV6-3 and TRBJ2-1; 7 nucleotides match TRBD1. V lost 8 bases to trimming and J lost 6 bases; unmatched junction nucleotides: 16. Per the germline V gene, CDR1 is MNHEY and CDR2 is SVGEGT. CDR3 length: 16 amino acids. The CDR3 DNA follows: TGTGCCAGCCGCCCCGACAGGGAAAGCCCAACCAATGAGCAGTTCTTC. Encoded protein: CASRPDRESPTNEQFF.